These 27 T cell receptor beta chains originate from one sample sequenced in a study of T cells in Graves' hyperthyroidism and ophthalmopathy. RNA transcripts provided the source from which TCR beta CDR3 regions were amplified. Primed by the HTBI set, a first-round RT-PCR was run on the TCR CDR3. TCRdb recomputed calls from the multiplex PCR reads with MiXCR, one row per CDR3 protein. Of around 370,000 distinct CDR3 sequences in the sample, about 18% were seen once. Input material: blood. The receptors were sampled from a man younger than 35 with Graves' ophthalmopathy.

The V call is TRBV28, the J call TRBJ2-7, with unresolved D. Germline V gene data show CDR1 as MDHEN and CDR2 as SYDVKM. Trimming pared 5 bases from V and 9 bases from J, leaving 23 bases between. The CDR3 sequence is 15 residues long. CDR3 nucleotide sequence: TGTGCCAGCAGTCGCCCCGGGCCTACCTACGAAGGGCAGTACTTC. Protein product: CASSRPGPTYEGQYF. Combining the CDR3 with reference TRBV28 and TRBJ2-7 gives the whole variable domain DVKVTQSSRYLVKRTGEKVFLECVQDMDHENMFWYRQDPGLGLRLIYFSYDVKMKEKGDIPEGYSVSREKKERFSLILESASTNQTSMYLCASSRPGPTYEGQYFGPGTRLTVT.

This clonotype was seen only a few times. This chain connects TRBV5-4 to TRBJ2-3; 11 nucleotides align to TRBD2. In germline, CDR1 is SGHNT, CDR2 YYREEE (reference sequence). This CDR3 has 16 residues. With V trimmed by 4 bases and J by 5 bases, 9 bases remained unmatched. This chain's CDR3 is CASSRPSGGPGDTQYF. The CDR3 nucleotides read TGTGCCAGCAGCCGCCCTAGCGGGGGGCCCGGAGATACGCAGTATTTT.

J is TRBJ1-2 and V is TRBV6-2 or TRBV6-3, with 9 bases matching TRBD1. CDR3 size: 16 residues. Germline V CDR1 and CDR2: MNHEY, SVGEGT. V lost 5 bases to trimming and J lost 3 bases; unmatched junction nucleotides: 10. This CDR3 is CASSPRPGQGDYGYTF. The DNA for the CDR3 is TGTGCCAGCAGTCCCCGACCGGGACAGGGAGACTATGGCTACACCTTC.

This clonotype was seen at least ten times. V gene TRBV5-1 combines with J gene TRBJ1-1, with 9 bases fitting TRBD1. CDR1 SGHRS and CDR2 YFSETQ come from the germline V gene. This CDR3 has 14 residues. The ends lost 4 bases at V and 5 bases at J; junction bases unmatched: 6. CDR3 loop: CASSGDRAGTEAFF. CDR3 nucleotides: TGCGCCAGCAGCGGGGACAGGGCGGGTACTGAAGCTTTCTTT. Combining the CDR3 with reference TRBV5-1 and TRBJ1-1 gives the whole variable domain KAGVTQTPRYLIKTRGQQVTLSCSPISGHRSVSWYQQTPGQGLQFLFEYFSETQRNKGNFPGRFSGRQFSNSRSEMNVSTLELGDSALYLCASSGDRAGTEAFFGQGTRLTVV.

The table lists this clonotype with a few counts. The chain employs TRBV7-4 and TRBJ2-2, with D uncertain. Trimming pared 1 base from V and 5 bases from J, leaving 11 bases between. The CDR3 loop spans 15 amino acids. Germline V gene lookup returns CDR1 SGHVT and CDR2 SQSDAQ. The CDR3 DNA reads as TGTGCCAGCAGCTTAGGTCTATACGAAACCGGGGAGCTGTTTTTT. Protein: CASSLGLYETGELFF.

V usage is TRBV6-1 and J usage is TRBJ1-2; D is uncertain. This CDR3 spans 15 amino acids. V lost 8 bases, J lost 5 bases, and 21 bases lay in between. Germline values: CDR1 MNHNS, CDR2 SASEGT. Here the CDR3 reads CASGPRPSGPYGYTF. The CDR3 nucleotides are TGTGCCAGCGGCCCTAGGCCCTCCGGGCCTTATGGCTACACCTTC.

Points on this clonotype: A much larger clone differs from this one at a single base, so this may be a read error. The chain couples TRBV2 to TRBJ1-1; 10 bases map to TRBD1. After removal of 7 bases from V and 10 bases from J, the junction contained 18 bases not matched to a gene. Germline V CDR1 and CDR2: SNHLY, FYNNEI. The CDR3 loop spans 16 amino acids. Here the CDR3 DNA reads TGTGCCAGCAAAGACCGGGACAGGGGCCTCGGGGGGGGAGCTTTCTTT. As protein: CASKDRDRGLGGGAFF. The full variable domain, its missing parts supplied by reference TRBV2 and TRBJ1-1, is EPEVTQTPSHQVTQMGQEVILRCVPISNHLYFYWYRQILGQKVEFLVSFYNNEISEKSEIFDDQFSVERPDGSNFTLKIRSTKLEDSAMYFCASKDRDRGLGGGAFFGQGTRLTVV.

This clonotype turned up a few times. Written as DNA, the CDR3 is TGTGCCAGCAGTGAGCCTACTGGCGAGCAGTACTTC. This codes for CASSEPTGEQYF. The V gene is TRBV2, the J gene TRBJ2-7, with D hard to call. Germline CDR1 is SNHLY and CDR2 is FYNNEI. The V and J ends lost 3 bases and 6 bases respectively, with 9 bases between them. The length of the CDR3 is 12 residues. Full variable domain (rest looked up from reference TRBV2 and TRBJ2-7): EPEVTQTPSHQVTQMGQEVILRCVPISNHLYFYWYRQILGQKVEFLVSFYNNEISEKSEIFDDQFSVERPDGSNFTLKIRSTKLEDSAMYFCASSEPTGEQYFGPGTRLTVT.

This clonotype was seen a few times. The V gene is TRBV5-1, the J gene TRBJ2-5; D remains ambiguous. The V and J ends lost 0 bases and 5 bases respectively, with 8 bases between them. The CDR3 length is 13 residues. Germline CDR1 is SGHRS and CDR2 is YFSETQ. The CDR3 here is CASSLEFRETQYF. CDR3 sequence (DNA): TGCGCCAGCAGCTTGGAGTTCAGGGAGACCCAGTACTTC.

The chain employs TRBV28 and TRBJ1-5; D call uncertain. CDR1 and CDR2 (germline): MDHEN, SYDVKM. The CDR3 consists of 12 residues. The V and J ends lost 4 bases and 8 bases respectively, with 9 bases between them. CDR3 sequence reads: CASSSPREPQHF. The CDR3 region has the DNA TGTGCCAGCAGTTCCCCTCGAGAGCCCCAGCATTTT. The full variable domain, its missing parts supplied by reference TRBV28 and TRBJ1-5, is DVKVTQSSRYLVKRTGEKVFLECVQDMDHENMFWYRQDPGLGLRLIYFSYDVKMKEKGDIPEGYSVSREKKERFSLILESASTNQTSMYLCASSSPREPQHFGDGTRLSIL.

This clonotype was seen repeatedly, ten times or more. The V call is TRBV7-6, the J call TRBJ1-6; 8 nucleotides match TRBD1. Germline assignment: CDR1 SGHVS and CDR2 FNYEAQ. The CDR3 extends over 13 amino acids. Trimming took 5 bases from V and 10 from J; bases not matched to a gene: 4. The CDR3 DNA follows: TGTGCCAGCAGCCCGACAGGGGTCTCACCCCTCCACTTT. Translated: CASSPTGVSPLHF.

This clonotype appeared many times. CDR3 DNA: TGCAGTGCTAGAGATCAATCCGGGGACTATGGCTACACCTTC. It translates to CSARDQSGDYGYTF. V is TRBV20-1 and J is TRBJ1-2; D remains unclear. The CDR3 covers 14 residues. V lost 0 bases to trimming and J lost 3 bases, with 11 bases between them. Germline CDR1 reads DFQATT; CDR2 reads SNEGSKA (reference sequence).

CDR3 sequence (DNA): TGCAGCGTTGACAATACGGACACAGATACGCAGTATTTT. This sequence encodes CSVDNTDTDTQYF. The chain combines TRBV29-1 with TRBJ2-3; no firm D call. V lost 3 bases, J lost 2 bases, and 9 bases lay in between. The CDR3 is 13 residues long. Per germline, CDR1 SQVTM and CDR2 ANQGSEA.

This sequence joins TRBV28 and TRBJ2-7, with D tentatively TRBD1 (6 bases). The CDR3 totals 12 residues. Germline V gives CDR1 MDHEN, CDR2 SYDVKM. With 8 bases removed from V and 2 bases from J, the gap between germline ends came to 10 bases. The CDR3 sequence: CASCGQPYEQYF. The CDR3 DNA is TGTGCCAGCTGTGGACAGCCCTACGAGCAGTACTTC.

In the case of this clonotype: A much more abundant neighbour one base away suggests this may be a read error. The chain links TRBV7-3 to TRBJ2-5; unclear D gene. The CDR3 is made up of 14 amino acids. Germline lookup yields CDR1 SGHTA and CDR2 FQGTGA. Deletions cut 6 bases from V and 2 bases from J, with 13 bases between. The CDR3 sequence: CASRETPRQETQYF. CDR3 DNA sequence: TGTGCCAGCAGGGAGACCCCCCGACAAGAGACCCAGTACTTC. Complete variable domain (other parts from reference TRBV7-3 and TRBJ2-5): GAGVSQTPSNKVTEKGKYVELRCDPISGHTALYWYRQSLGQGPEFLIYFQGTGAADDSGLPNDRFFAVRPEGSVSTLKIQRTERGDSAVYLCASRETPRQETQYFGPGTRLLVL.

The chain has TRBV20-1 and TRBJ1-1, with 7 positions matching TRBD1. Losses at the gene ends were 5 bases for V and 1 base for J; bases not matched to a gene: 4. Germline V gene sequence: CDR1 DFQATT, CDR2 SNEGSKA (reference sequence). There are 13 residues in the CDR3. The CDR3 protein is CSARQGSNTEAFF. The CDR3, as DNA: TGCAGTGCTCGACAGGGCTCGAACACTGAAGCTTTCTTT.

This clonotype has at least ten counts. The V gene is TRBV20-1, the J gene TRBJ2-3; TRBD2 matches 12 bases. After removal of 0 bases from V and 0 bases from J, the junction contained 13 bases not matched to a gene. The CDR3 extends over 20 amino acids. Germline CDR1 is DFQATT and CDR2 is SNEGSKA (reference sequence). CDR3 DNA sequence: TGCAGTGCTAGAGATTCGATCCCGAGACTAGCGGGGGACAGCACAGATACGCAGTATTTT. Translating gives CSARDSIPRLAGDSTDTQYF.

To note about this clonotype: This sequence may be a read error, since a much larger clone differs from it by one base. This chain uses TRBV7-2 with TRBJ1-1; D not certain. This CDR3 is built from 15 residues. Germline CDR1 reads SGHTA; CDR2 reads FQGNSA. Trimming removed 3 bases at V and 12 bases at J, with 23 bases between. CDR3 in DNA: TGTGCCAGCAGCTTCGCCTACGATTGGAAGCCCGAAACTTTCTTT. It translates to CASSFAYDWKPETFF.

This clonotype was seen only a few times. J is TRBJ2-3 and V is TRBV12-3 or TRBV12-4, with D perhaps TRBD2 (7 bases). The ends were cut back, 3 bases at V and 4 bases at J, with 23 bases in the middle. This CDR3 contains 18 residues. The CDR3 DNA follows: TGTGCCAGCAGTTTTTCGGCTTGGGAGGGGGGCGGAGCAGATACGCAGTATTTT. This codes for CASSFSAWEGGGADTQYF.

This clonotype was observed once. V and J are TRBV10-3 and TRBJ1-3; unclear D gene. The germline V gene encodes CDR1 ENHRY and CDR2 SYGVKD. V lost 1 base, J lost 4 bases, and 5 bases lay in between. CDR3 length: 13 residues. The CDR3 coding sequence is TGTGCCATCAGTGAGTTGTCAGGAAACACCATATATTTT. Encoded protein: CAISELSGNTIYF.

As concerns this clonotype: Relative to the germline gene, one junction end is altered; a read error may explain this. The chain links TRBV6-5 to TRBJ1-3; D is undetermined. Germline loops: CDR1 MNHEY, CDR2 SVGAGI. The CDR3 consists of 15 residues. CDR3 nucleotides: TGTGCCAGCAGTTACGGCGGATTCCCTGGAAGCACCATATATTTT. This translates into CASSYGGFPGSTIYF.

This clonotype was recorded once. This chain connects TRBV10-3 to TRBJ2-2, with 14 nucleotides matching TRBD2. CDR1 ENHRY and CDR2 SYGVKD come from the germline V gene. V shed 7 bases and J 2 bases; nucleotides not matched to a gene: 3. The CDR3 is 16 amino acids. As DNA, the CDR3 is TGTGCCATCAACGGACTAGCGGGGGGCAACACCGGGGAGCTGTTTTTT. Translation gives CAINGLAGGNTGELFF.

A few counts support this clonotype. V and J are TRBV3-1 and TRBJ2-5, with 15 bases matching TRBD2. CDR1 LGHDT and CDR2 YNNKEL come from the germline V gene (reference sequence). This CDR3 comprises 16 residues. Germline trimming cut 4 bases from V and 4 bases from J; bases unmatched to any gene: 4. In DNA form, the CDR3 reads TGTGCCAGCAGCCGGCCGGGACTAGCGGGGGGAGAGACCCAGTACTTC. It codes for CASSRPGLAGGETQYF.

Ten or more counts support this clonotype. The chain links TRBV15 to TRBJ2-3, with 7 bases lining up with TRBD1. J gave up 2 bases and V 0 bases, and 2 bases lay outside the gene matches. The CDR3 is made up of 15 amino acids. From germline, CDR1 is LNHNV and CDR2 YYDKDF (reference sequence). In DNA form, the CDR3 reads TGTGCCACCAGCAGAGAACAGGGGTTCACAGATACGCAGTATTTT. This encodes CATSREQGFTDTQYF.

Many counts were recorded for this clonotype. DNA of the CDR3: TGTGCCAGCAGCTTAGTGACGGGGGGCATGGAGACCCAGTACTTC. It yields the protein CASSLVTGGMETQYF. The chain joins TRBV11-2 to TRBJ2-5; D perhaps matches TRBD2 (7 bases). CDR3 size: 15 residues. CDR1 SGHAT and CDR2 FQNNGV come from the germline V gene. Deletions cut 1 base from V and 5 bases from J, with 14 bases between.

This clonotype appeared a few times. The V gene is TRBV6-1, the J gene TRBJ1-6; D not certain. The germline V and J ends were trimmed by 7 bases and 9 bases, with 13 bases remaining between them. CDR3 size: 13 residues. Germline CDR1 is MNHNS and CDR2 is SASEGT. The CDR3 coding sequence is TGTGCCAGCAACAGCTTACCCGCTTCACCCCTCCACTTT. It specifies CASNSLPASPLHF.

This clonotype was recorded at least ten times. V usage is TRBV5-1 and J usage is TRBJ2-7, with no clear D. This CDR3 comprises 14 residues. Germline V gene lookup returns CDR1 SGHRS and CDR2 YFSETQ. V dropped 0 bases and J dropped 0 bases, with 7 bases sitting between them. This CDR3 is CASSLASGSYEQYF. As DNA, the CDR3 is TGCGCCAGCAGCTTGGCCTCCGGCTCCTACGAGCAGTACTTC.